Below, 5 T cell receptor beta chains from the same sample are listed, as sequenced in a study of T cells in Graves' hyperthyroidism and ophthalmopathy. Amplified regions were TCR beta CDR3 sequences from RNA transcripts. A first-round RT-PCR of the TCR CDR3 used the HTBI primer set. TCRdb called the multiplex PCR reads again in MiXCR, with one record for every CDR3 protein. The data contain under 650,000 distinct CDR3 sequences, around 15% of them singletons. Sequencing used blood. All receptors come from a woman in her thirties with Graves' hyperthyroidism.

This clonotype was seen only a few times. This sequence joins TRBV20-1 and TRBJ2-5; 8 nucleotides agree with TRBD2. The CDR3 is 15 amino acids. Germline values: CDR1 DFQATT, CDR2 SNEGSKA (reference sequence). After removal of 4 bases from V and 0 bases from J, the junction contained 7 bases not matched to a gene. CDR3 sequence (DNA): TGCAGTGCTATCGGACTAGCAGATAACCAAGAGACCCAGTACTTC. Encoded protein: CSAIGLADNQETQYF.

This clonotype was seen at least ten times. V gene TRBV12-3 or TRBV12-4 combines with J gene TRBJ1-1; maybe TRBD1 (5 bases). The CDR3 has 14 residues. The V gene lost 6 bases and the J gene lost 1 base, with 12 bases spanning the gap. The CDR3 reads CASRSQTANTEAFF. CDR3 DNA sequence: TGTGCCAGCAGGTCCCAGACAGCGAACACTGAAGCTTTCTTT.

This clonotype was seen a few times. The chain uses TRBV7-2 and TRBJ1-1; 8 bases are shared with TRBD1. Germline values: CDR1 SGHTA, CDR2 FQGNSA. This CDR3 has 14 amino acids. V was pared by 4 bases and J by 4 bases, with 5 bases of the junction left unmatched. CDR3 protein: CASSWTGQATEAFF. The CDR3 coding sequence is TGTGCCAGCAGCTGGACGGGACAGGCCACTGAAGCTTTCTTT.

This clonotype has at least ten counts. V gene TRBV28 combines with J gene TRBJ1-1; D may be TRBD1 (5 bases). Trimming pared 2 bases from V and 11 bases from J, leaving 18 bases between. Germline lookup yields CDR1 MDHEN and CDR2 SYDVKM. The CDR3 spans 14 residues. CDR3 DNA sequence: TGTGCCAGCAGTTTAGTTGTGCCTCCGGGGCGCGCTTTCTTT. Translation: CASSLVVPPGRAFF.

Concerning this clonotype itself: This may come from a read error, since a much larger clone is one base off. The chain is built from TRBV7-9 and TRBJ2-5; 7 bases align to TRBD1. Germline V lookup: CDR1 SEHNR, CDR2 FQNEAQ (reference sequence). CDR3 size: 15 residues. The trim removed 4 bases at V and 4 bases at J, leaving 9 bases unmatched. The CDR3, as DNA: TGTGCCAGCAGCTCTGAAGGGGGCTCTTTAGAGACCCAGTACTTC. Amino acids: CASSSEGGSLETQYF. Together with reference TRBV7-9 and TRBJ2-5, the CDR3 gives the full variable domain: DTGVSQNPRHKITKRGQNVTFRCDPISEHNRLYWYRQTLGQGPEFLTYFQNEAQLEKSRLLSDRFSAERPKGSFSTLEIQRTEQGDSAMYLCASSSEGGSLETQYFGPGTRLLVL.